Following are 32 T cell receptor beta chains from one sample sequenced in a study of T cell responses to AZD1222 COVID-19 vaccine. This table comes from immunoSEQ multiplex PCR, and its TCRdb copy is limited to in-frame clones, with some not included. This table has 120,000 or so clones, approximately 90% appearing once. Sample: peripheral blood, taken 28 days after the second AZD1222 dose. These receptors were collected from an adult who received the AZD1222 COVID-19 vaccine.

The chain employs TRBV29-1 and TRBJ2-7, with 7 bases aligning to TRBD1. Per the germline V gene, CDR1 is SQVTM and CDR2 is ANQGSEA. The trim removed 7 bases at V and 2 bases at J, leaving 2 bases unmatched. The CDR3 loop spans 11 amino acids. As DNA, the CDR3 is TGCAGCGCAGGGGGAGCCTACGAGCAGTACTTC. Translation: CSAGGAYEQYF.

The chain combines TRBV4-1 with TRBJ1-6; tentatively, D is TRBD1 (5 bases). Deletions cut 1 base from V and 7 bases from J, with 17 bases between. CDR3 length: 17 amino acids. Germline V gene sequence: CDR1 MGHRA, CDR2 YSYEKL. Written as DNA, the CDR3 is TGCGCCAGCAGCCAAGGCAGGGCCAGGAGAGCGAATTCACCCCTCCACTTT. This gives the protein CASSQGRARRANSPLHF.

This clone was detected a few times. This chain connects TRBV30 to TRBJ1-1; D may be TRBD1 (5 bases). CDR1 and CDR2 from the germline V gene are GTSNPN and SVGIG (reference sequence). The V and J ends lost 3 bases and 4 bases respectively, with 9 bases between them. CDR3 size: 12 residues. CDR3 loop: CAWRWRGTEAFF. CDR3 nucleotide sequence: TGTGCCTGGAGATGGAGGGGCACTGAAGCTTTCTTT.

The gene calls are TRBV4-1 and TRBJ2-4; no clear D gene. Germline V gene sequence: CDR1 MGHRA, CDR2 YSYEKL. This CDR3 region has 14 residues. Trimming stripped 1 base from V and 2 bases from J, with 6 bases between. The CDR3 region is CASSQGTPKNIQYF. DNA of the CDR3: TGCGCCAGCAGCCAAGGTACCCCCAAAAACATTCAGTACTTC.

The chain links TRBV6-5 to TRBJ1-1; no clear D. Trimming cost V 6 bases and J 1 base, with 12 bases left between them. This CDR3 is 14 amino acids long. CDR1 is MNHEY and CDR2 is SVGAGI in the germline V gene. The CDR3 nucleotides read TGTGCCAGCAGGGGGTTCCCAGCGAACACTGAAGCTTTCTTT. It is translated as CASRGFPANTEAFF.

The rearrangement links TRBV19 to TRBJ1-1; D unclear. CDR3 size: 15 residues. Germline CDR1 and CDR2: LNHDA and SQIVND (reference sequence). V lost 3 bases, J lost 5 bases, and 16 bases lay in between. The CDR3 protein is CASSIRSRLRTEAFF. The CDR3 DNA reads as TGTGCCAGTAGTATTAGGTCGAGGTTACGGACTGAAGCTTTCTTT.

The chain couples TRBV9 to TRBJ1-3; D unclear. V was cut by 0 bases and J by 0 bases, with 7 bases left in between. Germline assignment: CDR1 SGDLS and CDR2 YYNGEE. The CDR3 sequence is 15 residues long. The CDR3 DNA reads TGTGCCAGCAGCGTAGACAGTAGCTCTGGAAACACCATATATTTT. This translates into CASSVDSSSGNTIYF.

The rearrangement uses TRBV6-2 or TRBV6-3 and TRBJ2-1; TRBD2 matches 7 bases. The CDR3 sequence is 15 residues long. Germline lookup yields CDR1 MNHEY and CDR2 SVGEGT. J gave up 8 bases and V 0 bases, and 7 bases lay outside the gene matches. The CDR3 DNA sequence: TGTGCCAGCAGTTACTCGGGGCGGGAGAGCGATGAGCAGTTCTTC. It encodes CASSYSGRESDEQFF.

CDR3 in amino acids: CSVEGTSGRRQSYNEQFF. The CDR3 bases are TGCAGCGTTGAGGGGACTAGCGGGAGAAGGCAGTCCTACAATGAGCAGTTCTTC. The V gene is TRBV29-1, the J gene TRBJ2-1; 14 nucleotides line up with TRBD2. CDR1 SQVTM and CDR2 ANQGSEA come from the germline V gene. The V segment lost 3 bases and the J segment 1 base; nucleotides outside the gene matches: 8. CDR3 size: 18 residues.

The chain carries TRBV11-3 and TRBJ2-7; D gene uncertain. This CDR3 has 12 residues. The V end was cut by 5 bases, the J end by 3 bases, with 8 bases between. Germline V CDR1 and CDR2: SGHNT, YENEEA. The CDR3 nucleotides read TGTGCCAGCAGCACAGACGGCTACGAGCAGTACTTC. Translation gives CASSTDGYEQYF. The complete variable domain, with remaining parts taken from reference TRBV11-3 and TRBJ2-7, reads EAGVVQSPRYKIIEKKQPVAFWCNPISGHNTLYWYLQNLGQGPELLIRYENEEAVDDSQLPKDRFSAERLKGVDSTLKIQPAELGDSAVYLCASSTDGYEQYFGPGTRLTVT.

V and J are TRBV4-1 and TRBJ1-2; a possible D gene is TRBD1 (5 bases). The CDR3 totals 14 residues. Looked up from germline, CDR1 is MGHRA and CDR2 is YSYEKL. V lost 0 bases, J lost 3 bases, and 8 bases lay in between. The CDR3, as DNA: TGCGCCAGCAGCCAAGATGGGACCTACTATGGCTACACCTTC. It translates to CASSQDGTYYGYTF.

The genes are TRBV30 and TRBJ1-1, with unresolved D. Germline V CDR1 and CDR2: GTSNPN, SVGIG (reference sequence). V lost 2 bases, J lost 0 bases, and 7 bases lay in between. There are 13 residues in the CDR3. CDR3 sequence reads: CAWSRHMNTEAFF. The CDR3 DNA sequence: TGTGCCTGGAGTCGACACATGAACACTGAAGCTTTCTTT. Supplemented by reference TRBV30 and TRBJ1-1, the full variable domain reads SQTIHQWPATLVQPVGSPLSLECTVEGTSNPNLYWYRQAAGRGLQLLFYSVGIGQISSEVPQNLSASRPQDRQFILSSKKLLLSDSGFYLCAWSRHMNTEAFFGQGTRLTVV.

The J gene is TRBJ2-3, the V gene TRBV29-1; D gene unclear. V shed 1 base and J shed 2 bases, with 13 bases lying between them. The CDR3 extends over 15 amino acids. Germline CDR1 SQVTM, CDR2 ANQGSEA. CDR3 in amino acids: CSVEGLPENTDTQYF. The CDR3 nucleotides read TGCAGCGTTGAAGGGCTACCAGAGAACACAGATACGCAGTATTTT.

The CDR3 region is CASSSLSPTEAFF. CDR3 nucleotides: TGTGCCAGCAGTTCCCTCTCGCCCACTGAAGCTTTCTTT. The rearrangement joins TRBV6-5 to TRBJ1-1, with no clear D. The V gene lost 4 bases and the J gene lost 4 bases, with 10 bases spanning the gap. Germline loops: CDR1 MNHEY, CDR2 SVGAGI. The CDR3 contains 13 residues.

This sequence joins TRBV27 and TRBJ2-5; no clear D gene. Trimming removed 5 bases from V and 3 bases from J, with 13 bases in between. The length of the CDR3 is 14 residues. Germline loops: CDR1 MNHEY, CDR2 SMNVEV (reference sequence). The CDR3 sequence is CASSLSYLKETQYF. CDR3 bases: TGTGCCAGCAGTCTCTCGTACTTAAAAGAGACCCAGTACTTC.

The chain employs TRBV7-9 and TRBJ1-4, with D hard to call. Between the trimmed V and J ends, which lost 6 bases and 8 bases, there was a span of 16 bases. This CDR3 region has 14 residues. The germline V gene has CDR1 SEHNR and CDR2 FQNEAQ (reference sequence). The CDR3: CASSSWGGGEKLFF. CDR3 in DNA: TGTGCCAGCAGTAGCTGGGGTGGAGGGGAAAAACTGTTTTTT.

The chain couples TRBV10-3 to TRBJ1-2; 7 bases agree with TRBD1. The CDR3 length is 16 residues. V lost 4 bases to trimming and J lost 3 bases; unmatched junction nucleotides: 11. CDR1 and CDR2 from the germline V gene are ENHRY and SYGVKD. This CDR3 is CAISVKAGGSHYGYTF. The CDR3 nucleotides are TGTGCCATCAGTGTAAAGGCAGGGGGATCCCACTATGGCTACACCTTC.

This chain joins TRBV4-1 and TRBJ1-6, with 8 nucleotides matching TRBD1. Germline CDR1 is MGHRA and CDR2 is YSYEKL. V lost 3 bases to trimming and J lost 5 bases; unmatched junction nucleotides: 9. This CDR3 has 17 residues. DNA for the CDR3: TGCGCCAGCAGCCAGTTTCGCACGGGACAGGATAATTCACCCCTCCACTTT. Translated, it gives CASSQFRTGQDNSPLHF.

This clone has just a few counts. The genes are TRBV21-1 and TRBJ1-5; the table's D call of TRBD1 was not tested on the DNA. TRBV21-1 is classified as a pseudogene. The CDR3 is made up of 18 amino acids. CDR3 in DNA: TGTGCCAGCAGCCCTCCGGGACACCCCCGAGGAAGCAATCAGCCCCAGCATTTT. Its protein product is CASSPPGHPRGSNQPQHF.

This chain uses TRBV7-2 with TRBJ1-5; D is undetermined. The V end was cut by 2 bases, the J end by 0 bases, with 8 bases between. The CDR3 contains 15 residues. Germline values: CDR1 SGHTA, CDR2 FQGNSA. CDR3 region: CASSLTVYSNQPQHF. As DNA, the CDR3 is TGTGCCAGCAGCTTAACAGTCTATAGCAATCAGCCCCAGCATTTT.

This chain links TRBV2 with TRBJ1-4; no clear D gene. CDR1 SNHLY and CDR2 FYNNEI come from the germline V gene. This CDR3 has 12 residues. V lost 11 bases to trimming and J lost 8 bases, with 15 bases between them. For the CDR3, the DNA is TGTGCCGGCTCCCCTCCGACGGAAAAACTGTTTTTT. Translated, it gives CAGSPPTEKLFF.

The rearrangement uses TRBV6-5 and TRBJ1-1, with D maybe TRBD1 (5 bases). The V end lost 1 base, the J end lost 1 base, and 13 bases lay between the germline ends. CDR1 and CDR2 (germline): MNHEY, SVGAGI. The CDR3 runs to 16 residues. The CDR3 region is CASSYFSGGTNTEAFF. CDR3 nucleotide sequence: TGTGCCAGCAGTTACTTTTCCGGAGGGACGAACACTGAAGCTTTCTTT.

This chain joins TRBV2 and TRBJ2-3, with 15 bases lining up with TRBD2. V was pared by 6 bases and J by 5 bases, with 6 bases of the junction left unmatched. The CDR3 runs to 16 residues. CDR1 and CDR2 (germline): SNHLY, FYNNEI. DNA for the CDR3: TGTGCCAGCAGGGCCGGGACTAGCGGGGGGTTAGATACGCAGTATTTT. This translates into CASRAGTSGGLDTQYF. Combining the CDR3 with reference TRBV2 and TRBJ2-3 gives the whole variable domain EPEVTQTPSHQVTQMGQEVILRCVPISNHLYFYWYRQILGQKVEFLVSFYNNEISEKSEIFDDQFSVERPDGSNFTLKIRSTKLEDSAMYFCASRAGTSGGLDTQYFGPGTRLTVL.

The rearrangement joins TRBV30 to TRBJ2-2; 12 bases agree with TRBD2. CDR3 length: 19 amino acids. Trimming at V came to 1 base and at J to 1 base, leaving 10 bases not matched to a gene. The V gene's germline CDR1 is GTSNPN and CDR2 SVGIG (reference sequence). The CDR3 sequence: CAWSATRTSGAWNTGELFF. The CDR3 DNA follows: TGTGCCTGGAGTGCAACAAGGACTAGCGGGGCATGGAACACCGGGGAGCTGTTTTTT.

V and J are TRBV19 and TRBJ1-5, with a possible D match to TRBD1 (6 bases). In germline, CDR1 is LNHDA, CDR2 SQIVND (reference sequence). The CDR3 is made up of 15 amino acids. The V end was cut by 7 bases, the J end by 6 bases, with 19 bases between. The CDR3 bases are TGTGCCAGTACCACACCGGGACATGGCGCTCAGCCCCAGCATTTT. This sequence encodes CASTTPGHGAQPQHF.

The rearrangement links TRBV9 to TRBJ1-3; 7 nucleotides match TRBD1. This CDR3 has 15 residues. The ends lost 8 bases at V and 0 bases at J; junction bases unmatched: 8. CDR1 SGDLS and CDR2 YYNGEE come from the germline V gene. This CDR3 reads CASERGQDSGNTIYF. CDR3 DNA: TGTGCCAGTGAGAGGGGGCAGGACTCTGGAAACACCATATATTTT.

This rearrangement joins TRBV5-1 to TRBJ2-2; 11 nucleotides agree with TRBD2. This CDR3 has 16 amino acids. CDR1 is SGHRS, CDR2 YFSETQ, per germline. Trimming at V came to 3 bases and at J to 0 bases, leaving 1 base not matched to a gene. The CDR3 region has the DNA TGCGCCAGCAGCTCACTAGCGGGAGCGAACACCGGGGAGCTGTTTTTT. It is translated as CASSSLAGANTGELFF.

CDR3 sequence reads: CASREGARYQPQHF. The CDR3 nucleotides are TGTGCCAGCAGGGAGGGGGCCCGGTATCAGCCCCAGCATTTT. The gene calls are TRBV6-5 and TRBJ1-5, with 7 bases that match TRBD1. The CDR3 extends over 14 amino acids. After removal of 6 bases from V and 5 bases from J, the junction contained 7 bases not matched to a gene. Germline CDR1 reads MNHEY; CDR2 reads SVGAGI.

V is TRBV24-1 and J is TRBJ1-6; no firm D call. CDR3 length: 16 residues. In germline, CDR1 is KGHDR, CDR2 SFDVKD. V shed 6 bases and J shed 8 bases, with 19 bases lying between them. The CDR3 DNA is TGTGCCACCAGTTCGAGTATTTGGGGTAACGATTCACCCCTCCACTTT. Its protein is CATSSSIWGNDSPLHF.

This chain uses TRBV19 with TRBJ2-5, with TRBD1 identical over 8 bases. V shed 6 bases and J 4 bases; nucleotides not matched to a gene: 10. CDR1 is LNHDA, CDR2 SQIVND, per germline (reference sequence). The CDR3 is 15 amino acids. DNA of the CDR3: TGTGCCAGTAGCCGGGACAGGATGGTTCGAGAGACCCAGTACTTC. Translation: CASSRDRMVRETQYF.

This chain connects TRBV6-4 to TRBJ2-1, with 8 positions matching TRBD1. Germline CDR1 reads MRHNA; CDR2 reads SNTAGT. With V trimmed by 6 bases and J by 4 bases, 8 bases remained unmatched. This CDR3 has 15 amino acids. CDR3: CASSPGQGSYNEQFF. Written as DNA, the CDR3 is TGTGCCAGCAGCCCCGGACAGGGTTCGTACAATGAGCAGTTCTTC.

The chain combines TRBV4-2 with TRBJ1-2, with D maybe TRBD1 (5 bases). The CDR3 sequence is 14 residues long. V dropped 0 bases and J dropped 8 bases, with 13 bases sitting between them. CDR1 is LGHNA, CDR2 YNFKEQ, per germline. The CDR3 region has the DNA TGTGCCAGCAGCCAAGATGGGGGGGTCGGAGGCTACACCTTC. Translation: CASSQDGGVGGYTF.